The 20 T cell receptor delta chains below all came from one sample that was sequenced in a study of Vδ1+ human thymocytes. Sequences come from RNA converted to cDNA by reverse transcription. Pooled V-gene forward primers with one constant-region reverse primer generated the CDR3 amplicons by multiplex PCR. TCRdb reapplied CATT to the multiplex PCR reads. The sample gives 54,000 or so delta-chain clones, more than 15% of which show up once; 0.5% to 0.55% is in the top ten. Broader study findings: Thymic TRG and TRD repertoires appeared highly polyclonal.

Antigen specificity for these receptors is unknown. Sequenced: Vdelta1+ gamma-delta thymocytes from the thymus. Subset described: FACS-sorted CD3+ TCRalphabeta- TCRVdelta1+ TCRVdelta2- thymocytes. The source of these receptors is a boy in the first two years of life who had congenital heart surgery.

This rearrangement joins TRDV1 to TRDJ1; D possibly uses TRDD2 or TRDD3 (5 bases each). Per germline, CDR1 TSWWSYY and CDR2 QGS. This CDR3 spans 18 amino acids. The V gene lost 4 bases and the J gene lost 0 bases, with 21 bases spanning the gap. CDR3 DNA: TGTGCTCTTGGGGGCGGCCTACGGTGGGATCCCAACACCGATAAACTCATCTTT. This codes for CALGGGLRWDPNTDKLIF.

Regarding this clone: Sequence at one end of the junction differs from germline and may be a read error. V is TRDV1 and J is TRDJ1; 7 nucleotides match TRDD3. CDR1 TSWWSYY and CDR2 QGS come from the germline V gene. The length of the CDR3 is 25 residues. The CDR3 DNA reads as TGTGCTCTCGGGGAAACTTCTTACGTGACGCCCGGGACTGGGGCCAACCGGGTGGTCACCGATAAACTCATCTTT. This codes for CALGETSYVTPGTGANRVVTDKLIF.

This clone was picked up a small number of times. The gene calls are TRDV1 and TRDJ1; tentative D call: TRDD3 (5 bases). V lost 2 bases and J lost 2, with 21 bases in between. Germline loops: CDR1 TSWWSYY, CDR2 QGS. The CDR3 is 18 residues long. The CDR3 loop is CALGENPPLGTPTDKLIF. Here the CDR3 DNA reads TGTGCTCTTGGGGAAAATCCACCGTTGGGGACCCCGACCGATAAACTCATCTTT.

A word on this clone: This may come from a read error, since a much larger clone is one base off. This chain joins TRDV2 and TRDJ1; D tentatively fits TRDD2 or TRDD3 (5 bases each). The CDR3 is 15 residues long. Germline V CDR1 and CDR2: GEAIGNYY, EKD. Trimming pared 1 base from V and 11 bases from J, leaving 22 bases between. The chain's CDR3 is CACDTLAFVYGGLIF. The CDR3 DNA is TGTGCCTGTGACACGCTCGCCTTCGTCTACGGGGGTCTCATCTTT.

V is TRDV1 and J is TRDJ1, with unresolved D. The V end was cut by 1 base, the J end by 4 bases, with 22 bases between. CDR1 is TSWWSYY, CDR2 QGS, per germline. This CDR3 is 18 amino acids long. The CDR3: CALGERVFNRGWIDKLIF. The CDR3 nucleotides read TGTGCTCTTGGGGAACGGGTCTTTAACCGTGGCTGGATCGATAAACTCATCTTT.

As concerns this clone: An end of the junction differs from the germline gene, which may be a read error. V and J are TRDV1 and TRDJ1; 9 bases agree with TRDD3. The CDR3 totals 15 residues. The germline CDR1 and CDR2 sequences are TSWWSYY and QGS. CDR3 amino acids: CALGDLLGDTDKLIF. CDR3 bases: TGTGCTCTTGGGGACTTACTGGGGGACACTGATAAACTCATCTTT.

The sample holds a few counts of this clone. V usage is TRDV1 and J usage is TRDJ1, with 9 nucleotides matching TRDD2. V lost 3 bases, J lost 10 bases, and 18 bases stayed unmatched. Per the germline V gene, CDR1 is TSWWSYY and CDR2 is QGS. There are 17 residues in the CDR3. The CDR3 DNA sequence: TGTGCTCTTGGGGACAGCCTTCCTACACGTCGATGGGGTGGACTCATCTTT. It encodes CALGDSLPTRRWGGLIF.

This clone was found a few times. V is TRDV1 and J is TRDJ1; no firm D call. Trimming pared 1 base from V and 0 bases from J, leaving 9 bases between. The length of the CDR3 is 15 residues. CDR1 and CDR2 from the germline V gene are TSWWSYY and QGS. For the CDR3, the DNA is TGTGCTCTTGGGGAACGATCTTTACACACCGATAAACTCATCTTT. Translating gives CALGERSLHTDKLIF.

In its sample, this clone was seen a few times. V gene TRDV1 combines with J gene TRDJ1; 13 nucleotides match TRDD3. Germline CDR1 is TSWWSYY and CDR2 is QGS. With 2 bases clipped from V and 11 bases from J, the junction kept 26 bases outside the gene matches. The length of the CDR3 is 21 residues. Here the CDR3 reads CALGEMGLPTRTGGYASNLIF. CDR3 DNA sequence: TGTGCTCTTGGGGAAATGGGTCTTCCTACGCGTACTGGGGGATACGCGTCGAATCTCATCTTT.

The chain uses TRDV1 and TRDJ1, with 12 bases identical to TRDD3. Germline loops: CDR1 TSWWSYY, CDR2 QGS. The CDR3 loop spans 17 amino acids. The CDR3 protein is CALRDRGTGGYLDKLIF. As DNA, the CDR3 is TGTGCCCTACGAGATCGGGGTACTGGGGGATACCTCGATAAACTCATCTTT.

The chain uses TRDV1 and TRDJ1; 7 nucleotides agree with TRDD2. This CDR3 has 20 residues. Trimming removed 3 bases from V and 0 bases from J; junction bases left unmatched: 19. CDR1 is TSWWSYY, CDR2 QGS, per germline. The CDR3 sequence: CALGERRSLPRGVNTDKLIF. Here the CDR3 DNA reads TGTGCTCTTGGGGAGCGTCGGTCACTTCCTAGGGGGGTGAACACCGATAAACTCATCTTT.

The V and J genes are TRDV1 and TRDJ1, with a weak D call TRDD2 (5 bases). This CDR3 contains 24 residues. V was clipped by 2 bases and J by 0 bases, with 37 bases between them. Germline assignment: CDR1 TSWWSYY and CDR2 QGS. The CDR3 nucleotides read TGTGCTCTTGGGGAAGGACGCCGGCCTACAAGTGTATTGTTTACTCCTTTGTACACCGATAAACTCATCTTT. It translates to CALGEGRRPTSVLFTPLYTDKLIF.

V is TRDV1 and J is TRDJ1; 11 bases line up with TRDD3. With 3 bases clipped from V and 0 bases from J, the junction kept 24 bases outside the gene matches. CDR3 length equals 23 residues. Germline CDR1 reads TSWWSYY; CDR2 reads QGS. CDR3: CALGDLHLLGDTRVNPYTDKLIF. For the CDR3, the DNA is TGTGCTCTTGGGGACCTCCACCTGCTGGGGGATACAAGGGTTAACCCTTACACCGATAAACTCATCTTT.

This chain connects TRDV1 to TRDJ1, with 7 nucleotides matching TRDD3. This CDR3 spans 20 amino acids. V was clipped by 4 bases and J by 0 bases; unmatched bases: 20. Germline lookup yields CDR1 TSWWSYY and CDR2 QGS. Written as DNA, the CDR3 is TGTGCTCTTGGGGTAATTATGGGACTGGGGATTCAGGGTTACACCGATAAACTCATCTTT. Its protein is CALGVIMGLGIQGYTDKLIF.

The chain carries TRDV1 and TRDJ1, with unresolved D. Germline lookup yields CDR1 TSWWSYY and CDR2 QGS. The CDR3 covers 14 residues. Trimming took 4 bases from V and 0 from J, leaving 9 bases between them. The chain's CDR3 is CALGAKGHTDKLIF. CDR3 DNA: TGTGCTCTTGGGGCAAAGGGTCACACCGATAAACTCATCTTT.

The chain employs TRDV1 and TRDJ1; 8 bases match TRDD3. CDR1 and CDR2 (germline): TSWWSYY, QGS. CDR3 size: 16 residues. V was clipped by 5 bases and J by 10 bases; unmatched bases: 18. CDR3 sequence: CALGILLRGYSQGLIF. CDR3 bases: TGTGCTCTTGGGATTCTCCTGCGGGGATACTCGCAGGGACTCATCTTT.

In this sample, this clone turned up a few times. The chain has TRDV1 and TRDJ1; D may be TRDD3 (6 bases). CDR3 length: 19 residues. The V gene's germline CDR1 is TSWWSYY and CDR2 QGS. Trimming left V 0 bases short and J 0 bases short, with 20 bases between. In DNA form, the CDR3 reads TGTGCTCTTGGGGAACTAACCCACCCTGGGGATCTCCACACCGATAAACTCATCTTT. It encodes CALGELTHPGDLHTDKLIF.

This clone was seen only a few times. The rearrangement links TRDV2 to TRDJ1, with D uncertain. The CDR3 runs 14 residues. V lost 1 base, J lost 7 bases, and 15 bases lay in between. Germline V gene sequence: CDR1 GEAIGNYY, CDR2 EKD. For the CDR3, the DNA is TGTGCCTGTGACACGCGGCCGGTGGACGGTAAACTCATCTTT. It is translated as CACDTRPVDGKLIF.

The chain combines TRDV1 with TRDJ1; 8 positions match TRDD3. J gave up 0 bases and V 3 bases, and 9 bases lay outside the gene matches. Looked up from germline, CDR1 is TSWWSYY and CDR2 is QGS. The CDR3 runs to 17 residues. The CDR3 sequence: CALGEQTVGDYTDKLIF. In DNA, the CDR3 is TGTGCTCTTGGGGAGCAAACGGTGGGGGATTACACCGATAAACTCATCTTT.

The rearrangement joins TRDV1 to TRDJ1; 7 nucleotides agree with TRDD3. CDR1 and CDR2 (germline): TSWWSYY, QGS. The CDR3 is made up of 19 amino acids. V was clipped by 4 bases and J by 0 bases; unmatched bases: 17. The CDR3 DNA follows: TGTGCTCTTGGGGTTAAGAGGATTACTGGGGAGTCGTACACCGATAAACTCATCTTT. This translates into CALGVKRITGESYTDKLIF.